This paragraph reports one T cell receptor (beta chain). The sample is drawn from a study of T cells after posttransplantation cyclophosphamide. Assay: immunoSEQ multiplex PCR; the TCRdb copy retains only in-frame clones and omits some. Among 66,000 or so clones listed, about 93% were seen once. The TCR was taken from a woman younger than 45 in good health and a related stem cell transplant donor. Input material: PBMCs.

CDR3 coding DNA: TGTGCCAGCAGTTTTCAGGGGGCCCTTGGAAACACCATATATTTT. Protein sequence: CASSFQGALGNTIYF. The chain uses TRBV6-5 and TRBJ1-3; the match to TRBD1 covers 8 bases. CDR3 length equals 15 residues. The V gene's germline CDR1 is MNHEY and CDR2 SVGAGI. The J segment lost 3 bases and the V segment lost 4 bases, leaving 5 bases of the junction unmatched.